What follows are 11 T cell receptor beta chains derived from one specimen sequenced in a study of CD8 T cell repertoires and HIV-1 epitope variants. Repertoires were generated with immunoSEQ multiplex PCR, while TCRdb's copy carries only in-frame clones and drops some. The repertoire holds more than 3,500 clones, about 67% seen once, with under 55% in the top ten. These receptors have no identified antigens. The sequenced sample consisted of cultured CD8+ T cells derived from PBMCs. The receptors here all came from a male donor with HIV.

J is TRBJ1-2 and V is TRBV5-1; 7 bases align to TRBD1. The CDR3 runs 13 residues. CDR1 SGHRS and CDR2 YFSETQ come from the germline V gene. The V segment lost 3 bases and the J segment 6 bases; nucleotides outside the gene matches: 5. The CDR3 nucleotides read TGCGCCAGCAGCTCGGTTCAGGGGGATGGCTACACCTTC. This codes for CASSSVQGDGYTF.

V and J are TRBV7-6 and TRBJ1-1; D is possibly TRBD1 (5 bases). V lost 5 bases and J lost 2, with 12 bases in between. This CDR3 is 14 amino acids long. Germline V gene lookup returns CDR1 SGHVS and CDR2 FNYEAQ. The CDR3 spells CASSLGVLNTEAFF. CDR3 coding DNA: TGTGCCAGCAGCCTAGGGGTTCTTAACACTGAAGCTTTCTTT. Combining the CDR3 with reference TRBV7-6 and TRBJ1-1 gives the whole variable domain GAGVSQSPRYKVTKRGQDVALRCDPISGHVSLYWYRQALGQGPEFLTYFNYEAQQDKSGLPNDRFSAERPEGSISTLTIQRTEQRDSAMYRCASSLGVLNTEAFFGQGTRLTVV.

The J gene is TRBJ1-2, the V gene TRBV28; 12 bases align to TRBD1. The CDR3 length is 18 residues. V was pared by 4 bases and J by 0 bases, with 9 bases of the junction left unmatched. Germline CDR1 is MDHEN and CDR2 is SYDVKM. The chain's CDR3 is CASSSTAGTGGPNYGYTF. The CDR3 DNA reads TGTGCCAGCAGTTCTACTGCCGGGACAGGGGGCCCTAACTATGGCTACACCTTC.

A word on this clone: At one end, the junction sequence differs from germline, possibly due to a read error. Within the sample, other DNA sequences also encode this same CDR3. The V gene is TRBV10-2, the J gene TRBJ1-1; 7 bases align to TRBD1. CDR1 WSHSY and CDR2 SAAADI come from the germline V gene. This CDR3 comprises 13 residues. The CDR3 nucleotides are TGCGCCACCCGACAGGGTGGAGGCACTGAAGCGTTCTTT. Its translation: CATRQGGGTEAFF.

The genes are TRBV7-9 and TRBJ1-1; TRBD1 is a possible D gene (5 bases). V gave up 7 bases and J gave up 1 base, with 25 bases separating them. Germline CDR1 reads SEHNR; CDR2 reads FQNEAQ (reference sequence). CDR3 length equals 18 residues. The CDR3 is CASNPDKLGVGKNTEAFF. CDR3 DNA: TGTGCCAGCAACCCAGACAAATTGGGGGTAGGGAAGAACACTGAAGCTTTCTTT.

J is TRBJ2-3 and V is TRBV9; TRBD2 agrees at 7 bases. CDR1 is SGDLS, CDR2 YYNGEE, per germline. The length of the CDR3 is 16 residues. The V gene end was trimmed by 6 bases and the J gene end by 0 bases; junction bases not matched to a gene: 10. The CDR3 bases are TGTGCCAGCAACGCCTTCCTAGCGGATAGCACAGATACGCAGTATTTT. This gives the protein CASNAFLADSTDTQYF.

The chain combines TRBV7-2 with TRBJ2-1, with 9 bases lining up with TRBD2. This CDR3 has 15 amino acids. Trimming cost V 5 bases and J 2 bases; bases outside gene matches: 4. CDR1 is SGHTA and CDR2 is FQGNSA in the germline V gene. The CDR3 DNA follows: TGTGCCAGCAGCGAGGTAGCGGGGGCCTACAATGAGCAGTTCTTC. As protein: CASSEVAGAYNEQFF.

This sequence joins TRBV28 and TRBJ2-1; D is possibly TRBD1 or TRBD2 (5 bases each). The CDR3 sequence is 16 residues long. Germline V gene data show CDR1 as MDHEN and CDR2 as SYDVKM. The V end was cut by 6 bases, the J end by 2 bases, with 17 bases between. The CDR3 protein is CASSYSPGQTYNEQFF. The CDR3 DNA follows: TGTGCCAGCAGCTACTCTCCGGGGCAAACCTACAATGAGCAGTTCTTC. The full variable domain, its missing parts supplied by reference TRBV28 and TRBJ2-1, is DVKVTQSSRYLVKRTGEKVFLECVQDMDHENMFWYRQDPGLGLRLIYFSYDVKMKEKGDIPEGYSVSREKKERFSLILESASTNQTSMYLCASSYSPGQTYNEQFFGPGTRLTVL.

This clone occurred a few times. The chain couples TRBV7-3 to TRBJ2-7, with D unresolved. This CDR3 is 13 amino acids long. Per the germline V gene, CDR1 is SGHTA and CDR2 is FQGTGA. V gave up 5 bases and J gave up 0 bases, with 8 bases separating them. CDR3 protein: CASSEGPSYEQYF. CDR3 nucleotides: TGTGCCAGCAGCGAAGGGCCCTCCTACGAGCAGTACTTC.

The CDR3 region is CASSLERGSGTEAFF. The CDR3 DNA follows: TGTGCCAGCAGCTTGGAACGGGGATCGGGCACTGAAGCTTTCTTT. The chain has TRBV5-4 and TRBJ1-1; D is undetermined. The CDR3 is 15 amino acids. V dropped 0 bases and J dropped 4 bases, with 13 bases sitting between them. CDR1 and CDR2 (germline): SGHNT, YYREEE (reference sequence).

This chain uses TRBV6-5 with TRBJ1-2; D is ambiguous. This CDR3 is built from 13 residues. V was shortened by 2 bases and J by 6 bases, with 10 bases between the two germline ends. Germline V gene sequence: CDR1 MNHEY, CDR2 SVGAGI. CDR3 residues: CASSYDISDGYTF. As DNA, the CDR3 is TGTGCCAGCAGTTACGACATCAGTGATGGCTACACCTTC.